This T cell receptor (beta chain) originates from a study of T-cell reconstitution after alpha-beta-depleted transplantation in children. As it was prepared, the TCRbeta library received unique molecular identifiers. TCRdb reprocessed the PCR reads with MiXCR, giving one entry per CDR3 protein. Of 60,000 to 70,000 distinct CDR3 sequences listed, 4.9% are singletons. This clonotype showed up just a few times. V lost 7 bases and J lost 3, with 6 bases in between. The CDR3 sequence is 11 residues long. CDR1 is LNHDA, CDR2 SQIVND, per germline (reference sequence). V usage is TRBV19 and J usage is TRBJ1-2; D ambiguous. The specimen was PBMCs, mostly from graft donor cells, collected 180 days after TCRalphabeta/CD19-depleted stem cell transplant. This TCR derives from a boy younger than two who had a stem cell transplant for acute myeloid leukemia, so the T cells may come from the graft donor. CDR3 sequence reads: CASNSYYGYTF. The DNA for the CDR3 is TGTGCCAGTAACAGCTACTATGGCTACACCTTC.